This T cell receptor beta chain emerged from a study of T-cell memory formation after mild COVID-19. With constant-segment primers, 5'RACE yielded cDNA libraries of TCR alpha and TCR beta that carried sample barcodes and UMIs. TCRdb ran MiXCR on the 5' RACE reads and lists one entry per CDR3 protein. Of about 62,000 distinct CDR3 sequences listed, 9% to 9.5% are singletons. V was cut by 5 bases and J by 2 bases, with 10 bases left in between. The germline gives CDR1 MNHNY, CDR2 SVGAGI (reference sequence). The length of the CDR3 is 14 residues. This sequence was found in a man between 18 and 29 years old who had mild COVID-19 (a few samples of this study predate the infection). Cell type and time point are not known. Material: PBMCs or a T cell subset sorted from them (not recorded which). This chain uses TRBV6-6 with TRBJ1-5; D unresolved. Here the CDR3 reads CASSPSDGNQPQHF. CDR3 DNA: TGTGCCAGCAGTCCCTCGGACGGCAATCAGCCCCAGCATTTT.